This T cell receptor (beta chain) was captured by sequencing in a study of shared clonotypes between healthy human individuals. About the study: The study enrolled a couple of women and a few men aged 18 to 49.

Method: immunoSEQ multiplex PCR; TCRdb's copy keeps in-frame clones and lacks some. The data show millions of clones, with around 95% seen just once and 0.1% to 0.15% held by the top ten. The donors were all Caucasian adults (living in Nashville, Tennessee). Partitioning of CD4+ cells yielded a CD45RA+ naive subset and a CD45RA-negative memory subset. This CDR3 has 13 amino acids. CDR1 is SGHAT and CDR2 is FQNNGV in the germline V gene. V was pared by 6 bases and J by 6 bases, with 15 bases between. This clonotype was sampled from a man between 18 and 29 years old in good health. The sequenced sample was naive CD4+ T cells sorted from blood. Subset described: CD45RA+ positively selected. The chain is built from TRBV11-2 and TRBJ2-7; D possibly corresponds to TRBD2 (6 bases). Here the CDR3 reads CASRQTSSGEQYF. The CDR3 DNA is TGTGCCAGCAGGCAGACTAGTTCCGGCGAGCAGTACTTC.